Below are 31 T cell receptor beta chains sequenced from a single sample in a study of blood T cell repertoires in COVID-19 (dated by TCRdb to about 2020). The library was made by the immunoSEQ multiplex PCR assay. TCRdb retrieved this table from immuneACCESS and kept in-frame rearrangements only. Not all clones are present; in checked studies, unresolved V genes account for under half, and no reason is known for the remainder. The table for this sample lists under 450,000 clones; approximately 86% of them were counted only once. Of the sample, roughly 7.2% falls within the top ten clones. The sequencing input was peripheral blood. The receptors originated from a woman aged 60-75 years with COVID-19, enrolled during active disease.

This clone was recorded once. The chain's CDR3 is CASSLNVDSRADTQYF. For the CDR3, the DNA is TGTGCCAGCAGCTTAAACGTCGATTCCAGGGCAGATACGCAGTATTTT. This chain uses TRBV7-6 with TRBJ2-3, with D tentatively TRBD1 (5 bases). V shed 2 bases and J shed 4 bases, with 16 bases lying between them. Germline values: CDR1 SGHVS, CDR2 FNYEAQ. The CDR3 length is 16 residues.

The chain joins TRBV10-1 to TRBJ2-3; TRBD1 might be the D (5 bases). Trimming removed 4 bases from V and 5 bases from J, with 13 bases in between. The CDR3 consists of 14 residues. CDR1 and CDR2 (germline): WNHNN, SYGVQD (reference sequence). CDR3 nucleotides: TGCGCCAGCAGTGGTTCCCAGGGTGGAGATACGCAGTATTTT. This gives the protein CASSGSQGGDTQYF.

CDR3 sequence (DNA): TGTGCCAGCAGTTTTCTCCCCGGGTTTATTATCCGCACCCCAGGGGAATCCTACAATGAGCAGTTCTTC. Translating gives CASSFLPGFIIRTPGESYNEQFF. The V call is TRBV27, the J call TRBJ2-1, with a weak D call TRBD1 (6 bases). CDR1 MNHEY and CDR2 SMNVEV come from the germline V gene (reference sequence). Trimming pared 3 bases from V and 1 base from J, leaving 34 bases between. This CDR3 contains 23 residues.

The V call is TRBV5-1, the J call TRBJ1-1, with D perhaps matching TRBD1 (5 bases). The CDR3 is 15 amino acids. Looked up from germline, CDR1 is SGHRS and CDR2 is YFSETQ. V gave up 4 bases and J gave up 4 bases, with 17 bases separating them. Here the CDR3 DNA reads TGCGCCAGCAGCCCTGTTTTAGGGGCCGGCACTGAAGCTTTCTTT. This gives the protein CASSPVLGAGTEAFF. The full variable domain, its missing parts supplied by reference TRBV5-1 and TRBJ1-1, is KAGVTQTPRYLIKTRGQQVTLSCSPISGHRSVSWYQQTPGQGLQFLFEYFSETQRNKGNFPGRFSGRQFSNSRSEMNVSTLELGDSALYLCASSPVLGAGTEAFFGQGTRLTVV.

The genes are TRBV25-1 and TRBJ2-1; perhaps TRBD2 as D (5 bases). The CDR3 length is 14 residues. V lost 4 bases and J lost 0, with 7 bases in between. Per germline, CDR1 MGHDK and CDR2 SYGVNS. CDR3 in DNA: TGTGCCAGCAGTGCGGGGAGCTCCTACAATGAGCAGTTCTTC. The encoded protein is CASSAGSSYNEQFF.

The J gene is TRBJ1-3, the V gene TRBV2, with D unresolved. Trimming left V 7 bases short and J 2 bases short, with 9 bases between. CDR1 and CDR2 (germline): SNHLY, FYNNEI. The CDR3 runs 13 residues. Here the CDR3 reads CASNSLPGNTIYF. Written as DNA, the CDR3 is TGTGCCAGCAATTCCCTTCCTGGAAACACCATATATTTT.

The V call is TRBV6-6, the J call TRBJ1-4, with D unclear. CDR1 and CDR2 (germline): MNHNY, SVGAGI (reference sequence). V dropped 6 bases and J dropped 7 bases, with 21 bases sitting between them. CDR3 length: 16 amino acids. The CDR3 DNA is TGTGCCAGCAGCCGGAGCGCGGATTTAGTCGGTGAAAAACTGTTTTTT. As protein: CASSRSADLVGEKLFF.

The V and J genes are TRBV25-1 and TRBJ2-3; 7 nucleotides align to TRBD1. Germline V gene sequence: CDR1 MGHDK, CDR2 SYGVNS. There are 14 residues in the CDR3. J gave up 3 bases and V 6 bases, and 6 bases lay outside the gene matches. The CDR3 is CASRMAGGTDTQYF. For the CDR3, the DNA is TGTGCCAGCAGAATGGCAGGGGGAACAGATACGCAGTATTTT.

The chain couples TRBV6-5 to TRBJ2-1; 7 nucleotides line up with TRBD1. The CDR3 covers 15 residues. CDR1 and CDR2 from the germline V gene are MNHEY and SVGAGI. Trimming cost V 5 bases and J 8 bases; bases outside gene matches: 12. For the CDR3, the DNA is TGTGCCAGCAGTCCTGGGGACAGCACAGGGTATGAGCAGTTCTTC. The encoded protein is CASSPGDSTGYEQFF.

This clone was seen more than once but under ten times. The gene calls are TRBV12-5 and TRBJ1-5, with 8 bases matching TRBD1. The CDR3 has 13 amino acids. The germline CDR1 and CDR2 sequences are LGHNT and FRNRAP. The junction had 3 bases not matched to a gene; V was cut back by 5 bases and J by 6 bases. The DNA of the CDR3 is TGTGCTAGTGGTACAGGGGGAACTCAGCCCCAGCATTTT. It encodes CASGTGGTQPQHF. The full variable domain, rest sourced from reference TRBV12-5 and TRBJ1-5, is DARVTQTPRHKVTEMGQEVTMRCQPILGHNTVFWYRQTMMQGLELLAYFRNRAPLDDSGMPKDRFSAEMPDATLATLKIQPSEPRDSAVYFCASGTGGTQPQHFGDGTRLSIL.

The rearrangement uses TRBV10-2 and TRBJ2-3, with 7 nucleotides matching TRBD2. Germline trimming cut 5 bases from V and 0 bases from J; bases unmatched to any gene: 2. The CDR3 totals 14 residues. Germline CDR1 reads WSHSY; CDR2 reads SAAADI. The CDR3 loop reads CASSPGRSTDTQYF. CDR3 in DNA: TGCGCCAGCAGTCCCGGGAGGAGCACAGATACGCAGTATTTT.

The rearrangement joins TRBV21-1 to TRBJ2-6; the table's D call TRBD2 went unverified against the DNA. TRBV21-1 is a documented pseudogene. CDR3 length: 16 amino acids. The chain's CDR3 is CASSMRGAPGANVLTF. CDR3 sequence (DNA): TGTGCCAGCAGCATGCGGGGGGCCCCTGGGGCCAACGTCCTGACTTTC.

This rearrangement joins TRBV6-2 or TRBV6-3 to TRBJ2-2, with a weak D call TRBD2 (6 bases). The CDR3 sequence is 14 residues long. The germline V gene has CDR1 MNHEY and CDR2 SVGEGT. Trimming took 1 base from V and 7 from J, leaving 10 bases between them. The CDR3 sequence is CASSYFLGSGELFF. CDR3 coding DNA: TGTGCCAGCAGTTACTTCCTCGGGAGCGGGGAGCTGTTTTTT.

This clone was seen a handful of times. The V gene is TRBV19, the J gene TRBJ1-1; D unclear. Germline V gene sequence: CDR1 LNHDA, CDR2 SQIVND (reference sequence). V was clipped by 1 base and J by 4 bases, with 13 bases between them. The CDR3 extends over 15 amino acids. The CDR3 here is CASSIGYPPGTEAFF. The CDR3 DNA reads as TGTGCCAGTAGTATAGGATACCCTCCGGGCACTGAAGCTTTCTTT. The full variable domain, in which reference TRBV19 and TRBJ1-1 provide the parts outside the CDR3, is DGGITQSPKYLFRKEGQNVTLSCEQNLNHDAMYWYRQDPGQGLRLIYYSQIVNDFQKGDIAEGYSVSREKKESFPLTVTSAQKNPTAFYLCASSIGYPPGTEAFFGQGTRLTVV.

J is TRBJ2-1 and V is TRBV19; 8 nucleotides align to TRBD2. V was pared by 6 bases and J by 4 bases, with 14 bases of the junction left unmatched. CDR1 and CDR2 (germline): LNHDA, SQIVND (reference sequence). The CDR3 runs 17 residues. The CDR3 spells CASSNPRGAGEYNEQFF. Here the CDR3 DNA reads TGTGCCAGTAGCAACCCACGAGGAGCGGGGGAGTACAATGAGCAGTTCTTC.

The chain links TRBV7-3 to TRBJ1-6; possible D gene TRBD1, 6 bases. Trimming shortened V by 5 bases and J by 7 bases, and 15 bases separated the two germline ends. The CDR3 spans 15 residues. The V gene's germline CDR1 is SGHTA and CDR2 FQGTGA. CDR3 in DNA: TGTGCCAGCAGCCCTCAGGGACATACAAATTCACCCCTCCACTTT. Translation: CASSPQGHTNSPLHF.

The count of this clone is one. The J gene is TRBJ2-1, the V gene TRBV7-6, with 13 positions matching TRBD2. CDR3 length equals 17 residues. V was pared by 0 bases and J by 2 bases, with 1 base of the junction left unmatched. The germline gives CDR1 SGHVS, CDR2 FNYEAQ. The CDR3 protein is CASSLAGTSGAYNEQFF. The CDR3 nucleotides read TGTGCCAGCAGCTTAGCTGGGACTAGCGGGGCCTACAATGAGCAGTTCTTC.

V gene TRBV14 combines with J gene TRBJ1-1; 9 bases fit TRBD1. The J segment lost 7 bases and the V segment lost 3 bases, leaving 12 bases of the junction unmatched. CDR3 length: 16 residues. Germline CDR1 SGHDN, CDR2 FVKESK. The CDR3 DNA is TGTGCCAGCAGCCAGCTTGGGACAGGGCTGGGGAATGAAGCTTTCTTT. Amino acids: CASSQLGTGLGNEAFF. The whole variable domain, filled in from reference TRBV14 and TRBJ1-1, reads EAGVTQFPSHSVIEKGQTVTLRCDPISGHDNLYWYRRVMGKEIKFLLHFVKESKQDESGMPNNRFLAERTGGTYSTLKVQPAELEDSGVYFCASSQLGTGLGNEAFFGQGTRLTVV.

The rearrangement uses TRBV3-1 (or the pseudogene TRBV3-2) and TRBJ2-1; 11 nucleotides agree with TRBD2. The V gene's germline CDR1 is LGHDT and CDR2 YNNKEL (reference sequence). With 2 bases clipped from V and 9 bases from J, the junction kept 3 bases outside the gene matches. The CDR3 contains 14 residues. The CDR3 loop is CASSQRLAGGEQFF. Written as DNA, the CDR3 is TGTGCCAGCAGCCAACGGCTAGCGGGGGGTGAGCAGTTCTTC.

This rearrangement joins TRBV7-9 to TRBJ1-2; the D gene is possibly TRBD1 (6 bases). Germline loops: CDR1 SEHNR, CDR2 FQNEAQ (reference sequence). This CDR3 spans 13 amino acids. V was pared by 1 base and J by 3 bases, with 6 bases between. The CDR3 loop reads CASSLGQDYGYTF. For the CDR3, the DNA is TGTGCCAGCAGCTTAGGACAGGACTATGGCTACACCTTC.

The CDR3: CASSPWTYFAGNTIYF. The CDR3, as DNA: TGTGCCAGCAGCCCATGGACATACTTTGCTGGAAACACCATATATTTT. V is TRBV7-3 and J is TRBJ1-3, with TRBD1 as a possible D gene (5 bases). This CDR3 is 16 amino acids long. CDR1 and CDR2 (germline): SGHTA, FQGTGA. Between the trimmed V and J ends, which lost 5 bases and 2 bases, there was a span of 16 bases.

The chain couples TRBV5-5 to TRBJ1-2; 10 positions agree with TRBD1. The V and J ends lost 0 bases and 2 bases, in that order; junction bases with no gene match: 7. The CDR3 length is 17 residues. Germline V gene lookup returns CDR1 SGHKS and CDR2 YYEKEE (reference sequence). The chain's CDR3 is CASSLVFPDRGNYGYTF. The CDR3, as DNA: TGTGCCAGCAGCTTGGTTTTTCCGGACAGGGGGAACTATGGCTACACCTTC.

The chain has TRBV18 and TRBJ1-1; 7 bases are a match to TRBD1. The ends lost 3 bases at V and 4 bases at J; junction bases unmatched: 17. In germline, CDR1 is KGHSH, CDR2 LQKENI. This CDR3 contains 18 residues. Here the CDR3 reads CASSPVPGTETMGTEAFF. The CDR3 coding sequence is TGTGCCAGCTCACCTGTCCCCGGGACAGAAACCATGGGCACTGAAGCTTTCTTT.

The rearrangement joins TRBV3-1 (or the pseudogene TRBV3-2) to TRBJ1-3, with no clear D. Looked up from germline, CDR1 is LGHDT and CDR2 is YNNKEL (reference sequence). This CDR3 comprises 16 residues. V was shortened by 0 bases and J by 1 base, with 10 bases between the two germline ends. DNA of the CDR3: TGTGCCAGCAGCCAAGAACACCCTCCGTCTGGAAACACCATATATTTT. It translates to CASSQEHPPSGNTIYF.

The count of this clone is one. The genes are TRBV5-1 and TRBJ1-1; TRBD1 might be the D (6 bases). There are 14 residues in the CDR3. Trimming took off 4 bases at V and 6 bases at J, with 16 bases between the two ends. Germline CDR1 reads SGHRS; CDR2 reads YFSETQ. DNA of the CDR3: TGCGCCAGCAGCCCCCAGACAGGATCCGCTGAAGCTTTCTTT. This translates into CASSPQTGSAEAFF. The full variable domain, in which reference TRBV5-1 and TRBJ1-1 provide the parts outside the CDR3, is KAGVTQTPRYLIKTRGQQVTLSCSPISGHRSVSWYQQTPGQGLQFLFEYFSETQRNKGNFPGRFSGRQFSNSRSEMNVSTLELGDSALYLCASSPQTGSAEAFFGQGTRLTVV.

The chain links TRBV2 to TRBJ1-6; 7 bases line up with TRBD1. V lost 4 bases and J lost 8; bases outside the gene matches: 14. Germline lookup yields CDR1 SNHLY and CDR2 FYNNEI. The CDR3 contains 17 residues. The CDR3 nucleotides read TGTGCCAGCAGTGGACAGGGTCCGGCTCTCCTTGATTCACCCCTCCACTTT. Translating gives CASSGQGPALLDSPLHF.

The genes are TRBV9 and TRBJ2-3; a possible D gene is TRBD1 (6 bases). The CDR3 has 14 amino acids. Trimming left V 0 bases short and J 5 bases short, with 10 bases between. CDR1 is SGDLS and CDR2 is YYNGEE in the germline V gene. CDR3 residues: CASSVEGTRDTQYF. The CDR3, as DNA: TGTGCCAGCAGCGTAGAGGGGACACGAGATACGCAGTATTTT.

The rearrangement links TRBV2 to TRBJ2-5; 9 nucleotides agree with TRBD2. There are 14 residues in the CDR3. CDR1 is SNHLY, CDR2 FYNNEI, per germline. V shed 6 bases, J shed 3 bases, and the junction held 5 bases outside the gene matches. The CDR3 DNA sequence: TGTGCCAGCAGCGGGACTAGCCCAGAAGAGACCCAGTACTTC. It is translated as CASSGTSPEETQYF.

The rearrangement joins TRBV5-6 to TRBJ2-3, with 12 bases lining up with TRBD2. Germline CDR1 is SGHDT and CDR2 is YYEEEE. The CDR3 consists of 18 residues. Trimming removed 0 bases from V and 5 bases from J; junction bases left unmatched: 10. CDR3 sequence (DNA): TGTGCCAGCAGCTTGGCGGGGCGGACTAGCGGGGTAGGAGATACGCAGTATTTT. Protein product: CASSLAGRTSGVGDTQYF.

This clone was recorded only once. The chain links TRBV13 to TRBJ2-3; 7 nucleotides line up with TRBD1. The CDR3 is made up of 15 amino acids. The germline V gene encodes CDR1 PRHDT and CDR2 FYEKMQ (reference sequence). With V trimmed by 6 bases and J by 6 bases, 12 bases remained unmatched. The CDR3 DNA follows: TGTGCCAGCAGAGGGGCAGACAGGGCCTATGATACGCAGTATTTT. Translation gives CASRGADRAYDTQYF.

A single count supports this clone. This chain joins TRBV7-9 and TRBJ2-7; 10 nucleotides line up with TRBD1. The V gene's germline CDR1 is SEHNR and CDR2 FQNEAQ (reference sequence). The CDR3 has 16 residues. The J segment lost 2 bases and the V segment lost 7 bases, leaving 11 bases of the junction unmatched. The CDR3 nucleotides read TGTGCCAGCACCTTCACACCGGGACAGGGGACCTACGAGCAGTACTTC. Protein sequence: CASTFTPGQGTYEQYF.